A single sample gave rise to the 11 T cell receptor beta chains below, sequenced in a study of CD8 T cells in ankylosing spondylitis. Whole-study findings and limits: For ankylosing spondylitis blood, a TCR beta motif of seven to nine highly homologous variants appeared characteristic.

The antigens for these receptors are not known. TCRdb independently ran MiXCR on the 5' RACE reads; one entry per CDR3 protein. The repertoire includes about 540,000 distinct CDR3 sequences, 12% of them detected once, and approximately 7% sits in the top ten. The sequenced material came from blood, either unsorted or a sorted T cell fraction (not recorded which). The receptors were gathered from a male donor with ankylosing spondylitis.

This clonotype has a count of ten or more. This chain uses TRBV3-1 with TRBJ1-3; TRBD1 is a possible D gene (6 bases). The CDR3 runs to 15 residues. CDR1 is LGHDT and CDR2 is YNNKEL in the germline V gene (reference sequence). Trimming shortened V by 1 base and J by 4 bases, and 11 bases separated the two germline ends. CDR3 sequence (DNA): TGTGCCAGCAGCCAAGGACAGGTCCCCGGAAACACCATATATTTT. This gives the protein CASSQGQVPGNTIYF.

The chain carries TRBV5-1 and TRBJ2-5, with no clear D. This CDR3 is 14 amino acids long. Germline V lookup: CDR1 SGHRS, CDR2 YFSETQ. Trimming took off 2 bases at V and 2 bases at J, with 10 bases between the two ends. The DNA for the CDR3 is TGCGCCAGCAGCTTTGTGGACGGTCAAGAGACCCAGTACTTC. It specifies CASSFVDGQETQYF.

This clonotype occurred a few times. CDR3 protein: CASSRTGTNSFTDTQYF. CDR3 nucleotide sequence: TGCGCCAGCAGCCGTACCGGGACTAATAGCTTCACAGATACGCAGTATTTT. This chain joins TRBV5-1 and TRBJ2-3; 7 nucleotides match TRBD2. Per germline, CDR1 SGHRS and CDR2 YFSETQ. V was clipped by 4 bases and J by 2 bases; unmatched bases: 13. The CDR3 consists of 17 residues.

This clonotype was counted a few times. V gene TRBV15 combines with J gene TRBJ2-1, with 7 bases aligning to TRBD2. CDR3 size: 13 residues. Germline CDR1 LNHNV, CDR2 YYDKDF (reference sequence). J lost 6 bases, V lost 5 bases, and 4 bases had no gene match. The CDR3 DNA reads as TGTGCCACCAGCTTTGCGGGAGTCAATGAGCAGTTCTTC. Translated, it gives CATSFAGVNEQFF.

This clonotype was seen at least ten times. The gene calls are TRBV12-3 or TRBV12-4 and TRBJ2-2; D perhaps matches TRBD2 (5 bases). V lost 0 bases and J lost 11, with 7 bases in between. The CDR3 has 12 residues. CDR3 sequence (DNA): TGTGCCAGCAGTTTAGCGGGAGATGAGCTGTTTTTT. It encodes CASSLAGDELFF.

This clonotype was picked up a small number of times. V usage is TRBV2 and J usage is TRBJ2-5; D gene unclear. This CDR3 is built from 12 residues. The germline CDR1 and CDR2 sequences are SNHLY and FYNNEI. V was pared by 3 bases and J by 4 bases, with 6 bases between. The CDR3 bases are TGTGCCAGCAGTGATACCTCAGAGACCCAGTACTTC. Its protein product is CASSDTSETQYF.

The CDR3 is CAISGGYEQYF. The CDR3 DNA sequence: TGTGCCATCTCAGGGGGATACGAGCAGTACTTC. This chain links TRBV7-8 with TRBJ2-7, with 7 bases that match TRBD1. V lost 10 bases to trimming and J lost 4 bases; unmatched junction nucleotides: 4. Germline V lookup: CDR1 SGHVS, CDR2 FQNEAQ. The CDR3 runs 11 residues.

This clonotype was detected a few times. The CDR3, as DNA: TGTGCCAGCAAGAACAGACTTTCTAATGAAAAACTGTTTTTT. It translates to CASKNRLSNEKLFF. This chain joins TRBV12-3 or TRBV12-4 and TRBJ1-4; D remains ambiguous. The germline V and J ends were trimmed by 7 bases and 3 bases, with 12 bases remaining between them. The CDR3 has 14 amino acids.

V usage is TRBV12-3 or TRBV12-4 and J usage is TRBJ2-1; no clear D. The CDR3 spans 15 residues. V dropped 1 base and J dropped 2 bases, with 9 bases sitting between them. CDR3 nucleotide sequence: TGTGCCAGCAGTTTAGATGGGTTCGCCTACAATGAGCAGTTCTTC. Protein product: CASSLDGFAYNEQFF.

This clonotype was detected a few times. The CDR3 DNA reads TGTGCCAGCAGTAGGGGACAGGGGGTCACCTACGAGCAGTACGTC. It codes for CASSRGQGVTYEQYV. The rearrangement links TRBV12-3 or TRBV12-4 to TRBJ2-7, with 11 bases identical to TRBD1. V shed 5 bases, J shed 2 bases, and the junction held 5 bases outside the gene matches. The CDR3 consists of 15 residues.

There are a few counts of this clonotype. Sequence at one end of the junction differs from germline and may be a read error. The rearrangement joins TRBV12-3 or TRBV12-4 to TRBJ2-1; TRBD2 aligns across 10 bases. The CDR3 covers 12 residues. The CDR3 DNA is TGTGCCAGCAGTCTAGCGGGAGTTACGCAGTTCTTC. Amino acid sequence: CASSLAGVTQFF.